This TCR beta chain was found in a study of OX40 agonist ivuxolimab in advanced cancers. Regarding the study as a whole: Part of the nonresponder group also had normalized T-cell clonal expansion that was low.

Worth noting for this clone: Antigen unknown.

Collection of blood occurred at baseline, at cycle 4 day 1, and at cycle 7 day 1. There are 16 residues in the CDR3. V shed 0 bases and J shed 7 bases, with 18 bases lying between them. The germline gives CDR1 LNHDA, CDR2 SQIVND (reference sequence). The data were produced by immunoSEQ multiplex PCR, yet TCRdb's version contains in-frame clones alone and is incomplete. The data contain around 61,000 clones, roughly 90% of them singletons. This TCR was recovered from an adult with an advanced solid tumor such as melanoma, head and neck, liver or kidney cancer. Sequenced material: CD4+ or CD8+ T cells sorted from blood, taken in a trial of the OX40 agonist ivuxolimab. The gene calls are TRBV19 and TRBJ1-2; D is unclear. The CDR3 loop reads CASSIEETAFRFGYTF. CDR3 coding DNA: TGTGCCAGTAGTATAGAAGAGACGGCGTTCCGTTTTGGCTACACCTTC.